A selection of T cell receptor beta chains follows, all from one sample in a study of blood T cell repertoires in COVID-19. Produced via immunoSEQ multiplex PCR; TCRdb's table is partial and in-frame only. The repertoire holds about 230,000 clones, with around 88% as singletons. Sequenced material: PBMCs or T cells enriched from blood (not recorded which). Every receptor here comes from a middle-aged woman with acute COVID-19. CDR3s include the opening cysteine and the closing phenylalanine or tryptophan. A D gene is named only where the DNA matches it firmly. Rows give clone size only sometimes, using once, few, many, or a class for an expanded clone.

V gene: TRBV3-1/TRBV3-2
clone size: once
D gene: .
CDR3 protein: CASSLGGEGQPQHF

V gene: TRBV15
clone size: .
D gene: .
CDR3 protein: CATSRVRGLNTEAFF

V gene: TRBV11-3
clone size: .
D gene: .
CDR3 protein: CASSIRRGAGTDTQYF

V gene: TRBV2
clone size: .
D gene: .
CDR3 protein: CASNGNTEAFF

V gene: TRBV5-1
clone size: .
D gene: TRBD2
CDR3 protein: CASSFREDNEQFF

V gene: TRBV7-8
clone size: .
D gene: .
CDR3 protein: CASEGLGDRYTEAFF

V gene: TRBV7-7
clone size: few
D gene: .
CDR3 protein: CASSLGQDYEQYF

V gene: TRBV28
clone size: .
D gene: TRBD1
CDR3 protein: CASSPSGTGGYGYTF

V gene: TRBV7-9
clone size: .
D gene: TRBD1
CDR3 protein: CASSLAGGENTEAFF

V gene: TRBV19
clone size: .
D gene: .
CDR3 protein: CASSIQRNGELFF

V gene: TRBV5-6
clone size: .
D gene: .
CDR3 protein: CASSLAIRNEQFF

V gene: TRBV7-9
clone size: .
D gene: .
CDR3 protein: CASSLGARTEAFF

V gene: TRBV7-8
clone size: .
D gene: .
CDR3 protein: CASSPRPRGGNTEAFF

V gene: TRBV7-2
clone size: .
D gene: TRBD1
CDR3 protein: CASSPTGGTGYTF

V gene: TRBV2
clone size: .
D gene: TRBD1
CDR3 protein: CASQTGENQPQHF

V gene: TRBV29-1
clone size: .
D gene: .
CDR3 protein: CSVGEGRQDGYTF

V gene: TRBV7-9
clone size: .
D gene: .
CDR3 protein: CASSLLSTDTQYF

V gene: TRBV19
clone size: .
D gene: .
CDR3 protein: CASREYGLNQPQHF

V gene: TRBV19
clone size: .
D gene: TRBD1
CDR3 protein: CASSTLGGQNYEQYF

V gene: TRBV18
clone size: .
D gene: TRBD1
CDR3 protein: CASSPDRVGGYTF

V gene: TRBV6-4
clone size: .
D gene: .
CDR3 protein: CASSDSPSDYGYTF

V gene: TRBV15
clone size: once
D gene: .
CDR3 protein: CATSLQIRGSYNEQFF

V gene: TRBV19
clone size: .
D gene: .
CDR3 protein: CASSPRWVNTGELFF

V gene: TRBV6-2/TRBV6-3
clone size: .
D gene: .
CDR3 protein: CASSYSRGGTEAFF

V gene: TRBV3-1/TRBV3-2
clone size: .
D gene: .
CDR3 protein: CASSHLGQSYEQYF

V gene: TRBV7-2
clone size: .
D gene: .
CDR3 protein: CASSNGQPLNTGELFF

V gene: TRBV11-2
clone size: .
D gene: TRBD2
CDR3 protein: CASSPGTSGGDTQYF

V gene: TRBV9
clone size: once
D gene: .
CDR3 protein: CASSVGAVRTNTGELFF

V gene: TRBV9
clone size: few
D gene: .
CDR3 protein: CASSVGTGTTEAFF

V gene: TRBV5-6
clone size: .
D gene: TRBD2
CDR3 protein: CASSHTSGRALGYNEQFF

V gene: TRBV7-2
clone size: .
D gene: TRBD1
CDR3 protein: CASSPYGTGGAYGYTF

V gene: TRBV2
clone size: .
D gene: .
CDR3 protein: CASSDGRVQGQPQHF

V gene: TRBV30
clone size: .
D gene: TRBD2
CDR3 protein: CAWSSSGGAPETQYF

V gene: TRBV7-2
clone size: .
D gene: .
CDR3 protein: CASSLTEGLTQKTYEQYF

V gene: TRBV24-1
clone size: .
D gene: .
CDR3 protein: CATSEGANYGYTF

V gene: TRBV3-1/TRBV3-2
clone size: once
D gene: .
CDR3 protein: CASSLEGSSTGELFF

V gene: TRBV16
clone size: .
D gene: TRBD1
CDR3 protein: CASSPGTDYGYTF

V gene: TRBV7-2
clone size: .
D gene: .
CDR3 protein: CASSLNLGGISTDTQYF

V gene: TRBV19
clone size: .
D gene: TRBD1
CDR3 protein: CASIGTATFSGNTIYF

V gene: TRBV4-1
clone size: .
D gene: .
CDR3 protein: CASSPHPGYAPQHF

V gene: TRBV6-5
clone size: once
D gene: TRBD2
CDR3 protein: CASRRGLALTQYF

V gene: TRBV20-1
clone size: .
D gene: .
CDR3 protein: CSASEAGAYTF

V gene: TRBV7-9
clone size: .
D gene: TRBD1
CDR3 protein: CASSSPGGGTDTQYF

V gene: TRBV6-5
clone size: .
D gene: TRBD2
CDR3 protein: CASSWREKRAGELFF

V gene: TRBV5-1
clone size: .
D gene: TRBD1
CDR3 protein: CASSLGDRGNQPQHF

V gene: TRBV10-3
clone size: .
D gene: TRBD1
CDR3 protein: CAISEDYTGVLYGYTF

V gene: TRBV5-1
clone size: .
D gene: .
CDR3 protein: CASSLGQFNNEQFF

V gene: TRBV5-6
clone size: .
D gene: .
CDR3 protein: CASSLASLGARNTIYF

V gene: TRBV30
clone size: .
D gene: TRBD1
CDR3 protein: CAWRTDREENYGYTF

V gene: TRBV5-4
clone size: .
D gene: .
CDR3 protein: CASSLAQEGGYTF

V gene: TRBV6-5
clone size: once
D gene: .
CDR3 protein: CASSLRGNQPQHF

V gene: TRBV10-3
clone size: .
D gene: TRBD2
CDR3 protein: CATEAPGLAGSSTDTQYF

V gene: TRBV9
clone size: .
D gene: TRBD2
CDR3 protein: CASSLRGGAHTGELFF